Each of the 8 T cell receptor beta chains below was sequenced from the same sample in a study of T cells after yellow fever vaccination. MiXCR was run by TCRdb on the 5' RACE reads, yielding one entry per CDR3 protein. The profile shows 9,500 to 15,000 distinct CDR3 sequences, around 5.4% of them singletons. The sequences come from PBMCs, either bulk or a sorted T-cell subset (CD4+, CD8+, memory, or dextramer-sorted; not recorded which), collected on the day of the yellow fever booster vaccination. The receptors here all came from a man aged 25 to 40 who received the YFV17D yellow fever vaccine.

This clonotype is deemed medium-sized. V usage is TRBV29-1 and J usage is TRBJ1-1, with TRBD1 as a possible D gene (5 bases). V was clipped by 4 bases and J by 3 bases, with 6 bases between them. Germline V lookup: CDR1 SQVTM, CDR2 ANQGSEA. This CDR3 is 11 amino acids long. CDR3 sequence reads: CSVGRDTEAFF. As DNA, the CDR3 is TGCAGCGTTGGCAGGGACACTGAAGCTTTCTTT. Full variable domain (missing parts from reference TRBV29-1 and TRBJ1-1): SAVISQKPSRDICQRGTSLTIQCQVDSQVTMMFWYRQQPGQSLTLIATANQGSEATYESGFVIDKFPISRPNLTFSTLTVSNMSPEDSSIYLCSVGRDTEAFFGQGTRLTVV.

This clonotype was detected a few times. The chain recombines TRBV7-2 with TRBJ1-5, with 7 nucleotides matching TRBD1. Trimming at V came to 6 bases and at J to 4 bases, leaving 6 bases not matched to a gene. This CDR3 is built from 14 residues. Germline V CDR1 and CDR2: SGHTA, FQGNSA. The CDR3 region is CASSSGQINQPQHF. CDR3 nucleotide sequence: TGTGCCAGCAGTTCGGGACAGATAAATCAGCCCCAGCATTTT.

Relative to its sample, this clonotype is medium-sized. The CDR3 DNA reads TGCAGCGCTGGGGCGAACACCGGGGAGCTGTTTTTT. Its translation is CSAGANTGELFF. The gene calls are TRBV29-1 and TRBJ2-2, with D hard to call. V lost 7 bases to trimming and J lost 0 bases, with 6 bases between them. CDR3 size: 12 residues. Per germline, CDR1 SQVTM and CDR2 ANQGSEA.

Ten or more counts support this clonotype. The rearrangement links TRBV28 to TRBJ2-7; no reliable D call. The CDR3 is 12 amino acids. The V and J ends lost 4 bases and 4 bases respectively, with 8 bases between them. The germline V gene encodes CDR1 MDHEN and CDR2 SYDVKM. CDR3 nucleotide sequence: TGTGCCAGCAGTTCAACGGATTACGAGCAGTACTTC. Translated, it gives CASSSTDYEQYF.

At least ten counts were recorded for this clonotype. V is TRBV12-3 or TRBV12-4 and J is TRBJ1-4, with D possibly matching TRBD1 (5 bases). Trimming took off 2 bases at V and 7 bases at J, with 8 bases between the two ends. This CDR3 has 13 amino acids. This chain's CDR3 is CASSLTGGEKLFF. The CDR3 region has the DNA TGTGCCAGCAGTTTAACCGGGGGTGAAAAACTGTTTTTT.

The CDR3 reads CASSVDGGRTDTQYF. The CDR3 coding sequence is TGTGCCAGCAGCGTAGACGGGGGCAGGACAGATACGCAGTATTTT. V gene TRBV9 combines with J gene TRBJ2-3, with D perhaps given as TRBD1 or TRBD2 (6 bases each). V lost 0 bases, J lost 3 bases, and 11 bases lay in between. CDR1 and CDR2 from the germline V gene are SGDLS and YYNGEE. The CDR3 length is 15 residues.

This clonotype was seen many times. This chain uses TRBV4-1 with TRBJ1-5, with D possibly being TRBD1 (5 bases). The V gene lost 4 bases and the J gene lost 1 base, with 11 bases spanning the gap. The CDR3 runs to 15 residues. Germline-derived CDR1 and CDR2 are MGHRA and YSYEKL. The CDR3 bases are TGCGCCAGCAGCCCCGGGACTGGGAGCAATCAGCCCCAGCATTTT. Translated, it gives CASSPGTGSNQPQHF.

The chain is built from TRBV3-1 and TRBJ2-1; 8 positions match TRBD1. Losses at the gene ends were 11 bases for V and 11 bases for J; bases not matched to a gene: 26. Looked up from germline, CDR1 is LGHDT and CDR2 is YNNKEL (reference sequence). The CDR3 length is 17 residues. CDR3 nucleotides: TGTGCCTGCTCCCATATCTCGGACAGGGAGGATGTGAATAAGCAGTTCTTC. Amino acid sequence: CACSHISDREDVNKQFF.